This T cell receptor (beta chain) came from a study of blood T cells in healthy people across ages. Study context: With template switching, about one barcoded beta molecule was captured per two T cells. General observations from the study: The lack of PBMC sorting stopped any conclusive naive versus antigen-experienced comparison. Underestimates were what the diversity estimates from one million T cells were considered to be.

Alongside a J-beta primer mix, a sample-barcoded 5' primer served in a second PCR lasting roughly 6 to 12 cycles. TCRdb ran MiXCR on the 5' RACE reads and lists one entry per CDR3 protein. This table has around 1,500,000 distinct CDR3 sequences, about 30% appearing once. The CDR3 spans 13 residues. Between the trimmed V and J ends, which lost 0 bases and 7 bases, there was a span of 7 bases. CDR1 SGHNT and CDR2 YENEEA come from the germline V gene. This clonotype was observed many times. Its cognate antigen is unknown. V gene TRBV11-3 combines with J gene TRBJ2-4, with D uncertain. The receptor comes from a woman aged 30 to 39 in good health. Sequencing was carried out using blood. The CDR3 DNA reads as TGTGCCAGCAGCTTAGACGTGGGGAACATTCAGTACTTC. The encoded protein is CASSLDVGNIQYF.